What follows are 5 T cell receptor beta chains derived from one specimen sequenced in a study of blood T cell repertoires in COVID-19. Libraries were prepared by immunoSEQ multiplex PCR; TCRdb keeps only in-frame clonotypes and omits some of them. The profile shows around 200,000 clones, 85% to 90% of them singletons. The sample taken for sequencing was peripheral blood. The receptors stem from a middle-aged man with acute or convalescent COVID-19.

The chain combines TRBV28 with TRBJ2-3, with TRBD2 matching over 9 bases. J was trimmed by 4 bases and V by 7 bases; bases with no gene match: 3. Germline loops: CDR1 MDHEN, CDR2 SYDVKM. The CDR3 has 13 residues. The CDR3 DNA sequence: TGTGCCAGCAAGGGACTAGCTTCAGATACGCAGTATTTT. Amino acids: CASKGLASDTQYF. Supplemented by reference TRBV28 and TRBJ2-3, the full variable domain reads DVKVTQSSRYLVKRTGEKVFLECVQDMDHENMFWYRQDPGLGLRLIYFSYDVKMKEKGDIPEGYSVSREKKERFSLILESASTNQTSMYLCASKGLASDTQYFGPGTRLTVL.

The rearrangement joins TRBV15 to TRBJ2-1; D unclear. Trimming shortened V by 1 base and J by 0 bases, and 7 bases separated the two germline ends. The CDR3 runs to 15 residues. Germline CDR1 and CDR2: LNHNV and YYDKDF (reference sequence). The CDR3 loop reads CATSRVSSSYNEQFF. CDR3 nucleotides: TGTGCCACCAGCAGAGTATCGAGCTCCTACAATGAGCAGTTCTTC.

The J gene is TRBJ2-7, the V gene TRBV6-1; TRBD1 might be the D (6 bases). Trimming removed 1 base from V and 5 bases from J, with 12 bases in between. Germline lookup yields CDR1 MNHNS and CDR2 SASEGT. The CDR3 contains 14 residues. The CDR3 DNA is TGTGCCAGCAGTGAAGTGGGCAGGGGAAACGAGCAGTACGTC. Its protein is CASSEVGRGNEQYV.

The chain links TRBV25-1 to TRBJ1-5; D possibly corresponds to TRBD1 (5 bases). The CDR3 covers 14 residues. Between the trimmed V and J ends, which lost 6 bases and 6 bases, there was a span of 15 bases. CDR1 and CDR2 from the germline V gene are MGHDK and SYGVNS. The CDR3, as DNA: TGTGCCAGCAGGCCTCAGGGAACGGCTCAGCCCCAGCATTTT. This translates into CASRPQGTAQPQHF. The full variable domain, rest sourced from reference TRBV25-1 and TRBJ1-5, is EADIYQTPRYLVIGTGKKITLECSQTMGHDKMYWYQQDPGMELHLIHYSYGVNSTEKGDLSSESTVSRIRTEHFPLTLESARPSHTSQYLCASRPQGTAQPQHFGDGTRLSIL.

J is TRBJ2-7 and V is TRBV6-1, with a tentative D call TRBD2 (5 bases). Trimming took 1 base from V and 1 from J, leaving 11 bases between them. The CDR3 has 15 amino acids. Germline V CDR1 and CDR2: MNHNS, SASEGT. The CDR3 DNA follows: TGTGCCAGCAGTGAAGAATGGAGAGGGTCCTACGAGCAGTACTTC. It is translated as CASSEEWRGSYEQYF.